A single sample is the source of the 8 T cell receptor beta chains below, sequenced in a study of cytomegalovirus exposure and HLA in healthy donors. The PCR was carried out with 60 Vbeta primers and 13 Jbeta primers. The data were produced by immunoSEQ multiplex PCR, yet TCRdb's version contains in-frame clones alone and is incomplete. The repertoire holds 85,000 to 100,000 clones, with over 75% as singletons. What was sequenced was PBMCs. All receptors derive from a man aged 40-55 years in good health and CMV-seronegative.

The sample holds one count of this clone. The V call is TRBV6-1, the J call TRBJ2-3; 8 bases align to TRBD1. Germline V gene data show CDR1 as MNHNS and CDR2 as SASEGT. CDR3 size: 15 residues. V gave up 4 bases and J gave up 1 base; unmatched junction bases: 4. CDR3 sequence: CASSGPGQGTDTQYF. Written as DNA, the CDR3 is TGTGCCAGCAGTGGACCGGGACAGGGCACAGATACGCAGTATTTT.

The CDR3 loop reads CAAVRAPADTQYF. CDR3 in DNA: TGTGCCGCGGTCAGGGCCCCAGCAGATACGCAGTATTTT. The chain carries TRBV10-3 and TRBJ2-3; TRBD1 might be the D (5 bases). Germline-derived CDR1 and CDR2 are ENHRY and SYGVKD. V lost 11 bases and J lost 4, with 16 bases in between. The CDR3 totals 13 residues.

This sequence joins TRBV25-1 and TRBJ2-7; 9 nucleotides agree with TRBD1. Germline V gene data show CDR1 as MGHDK and CDR2 as SYGVNS. With 10 bases clipped from V and 2 bases from J, the junction kept 9 bases outside the gene matches. The CDR3 spans 14 residues. CDR3 in amino acids: CATARQGGTYEQYF. The CDR3 nucleotides read TGTGCCACCGCCCGACAGGGGGGTACCTACGAGCAGTACTTC.

V and J are TRBV9 and TRBJ2-4, with a possible D match to TRBD1 (6 bases). Germline V gene sequence: CDR1 SGDLS, CDR2 YYNGEE. Trimming pared 5 bases from V and 0 bases from J, leaving 9 bases between. The length of the CDR3 is 14 residues. CDR3 loop: CASSTGLAKNIQYF. CDR3 DNA: TGTGCCAGCAGTACAGGGCTAGCCAAAAACATTCAGTACTTC.

In this sample, this clone is medium-sized. Within the sample, other DNA sequences also encode this same CDR3. The chain is built from TRBV7-9 and TRBJ1-3; D remains unclear. Germline V lookup: CDR1 SEHNR, CDR2 FQNEAQ (reference sequence). Trimming removed 1 base from V and 2 bases from J, with 6 bases in between. This CDR3 contains 14 residues. The CDR3 reads CASSLGQAGNTIYF. The CDR3 DNA is TGTGCCAGCAGCTTAGGGCAGGCTGGAAACACCATATATTTT.

The genes are TRBV19 and TRBJ2-2, with 8 nucleotides matching TRBD2. Germline CDR1 and CDR2: LNHDA and SQIVND (reference sequence). The CDR3 is 17 amino acids. V lost 5 bases to trimming and J lost 0 bases; unmatched junction nucleotides: 8. CDR3 coding DNA: TGTGCCAGTAGTGCGACTAGCGTCGGCGCGAACACCGGGGAGCTGTTTTTT. It encodes CASSATSVGANTGELFF.

The chain uses TRBV6-6 and TRBJ2-1, with D possibly matching TRBD1 (6 bases). Trimming removed 5 bases from V and 10 bases from J, with 18 bases in between. Germline loops: CDR1 MNHNY, CDR2 SVGAGI (reference sequence). This CDR3 has 14 amino acids. The DNA of the CDR3 is TGTGCCAGCAGTAGCCAGGGGTCCCGAGGGGAGCAGTTCTTC. The encoded protein is CASSSQGSRGEQFF.

V usage is TRBV10-2 and J usage is TRBJ2-7; 8 bases are a match to TRBD1. CDR1 and CDR2 (germline): WSHSY, SAAADI. The CDR3 has 18 residues. J was trimmed by 6 bases and V by 0 bases; bases with no gene match: 16. CDR3 DNA sequence: TGCGCCAGCAGTGAGTCCCCGACAGGGGTTTCTTTGACGAGCGAGCAGTACTTC. Translated, it gives CASSESPTGVSLTSEQYF.